These 3 T cell receptor beta chains came from one sample sequenced in a study of radiotherapy plus CTLA-4 blockade in lung cancer. The table came from immunoSEQ multiplex PCR; TCRdb's copy has only in-frame clones and leaves some out. The profile shows tens of thousands of clones, around 68% of them singletons. Sample: peripheral blood, taken from a patient treated with radiotherapy plus ipilimumab. All receptors derive from a human donor with non-small cell lung cancer whose response to radiotherapy plus ipilimumab could not be evaluated.

The rearrangement joins TRBV10-3 to TRBJ2-3, with TRBD2 matching over 14 bases. Trimming removed 6 bases from V and 5 bases from J; junction bases left unmatched: 7. The CDR3 runs 16 residues. The germline V gene has CDR1 ENHRY and CDR2 SYGVKD. DNA for the CDR3: TGTGCCATCAGGCCGGGACTAGCGGGAGTCGAAGATACGCAGTATTTT. It is translated as CAIRPGLAGVEDTQYF.

Regarding this clone: The germline gene is not matched at one end of the junction; a read error may be the cause. V and J are TRBV14 and TRBJ2-7, with 7 bases aligning to TRBD2. CDR1 and CDR2 (germline): SGHDN, FVKESK. The CDR3 sequence is 13 residues long. CDR3 protein: CAGSPSVSGKQYF. The CDR3 DNA sequence: TGTGCCGGCAGCCCTAGCGTCAGCGGGAAGCAGTACTTC.

The rearrangement links TRBV7-9 to TRBJ1-1; the D is unclear. The length of the CDR3 is 14 residues. Trimming stripped 5 bases from V and 1 base from J, with 11 bases between. Germline assignment: CDR1 SEHNR and CDR2 FQNEAQ (reference sequence). The CDR3 DNA reads as TGTGCCAGCAGCCCGCCGCGGGCGAACACTGAAGCTTTCTTT. This sequence encodes CASSPPRANTEAFF.